The 26 T cell receptor beta chains reported below all come from one sample, sequenced in a study of T cells after yellow fever vaccination. One entry per CDR3 protein, called by TCRdb with MiXCR from the 5' RACE reads. The sample yields approximately 58,000 distinct CDR3 sequences, approximately 6% seen once. The sequenced sample was PBMCs, either bulk or a sorted T-cell subset (CD4+, CD8+, memory, or dextramer-sorted; not recorded which), obtained on the day of the yellow fever booster vaccination. The source is a man between 18 and 35 years old who received the YFV17D yellow fever vaccine.

The genes are TRBV20-1 and TRBJ2-3, with 7 bases matching TRBD2. The CDR3 runs 15 residues. Per germline, CDR1 DFQATT and CDR2 SNEGSKA (reference sequence). The V gene end was trimmed by 3 bases and the J gene end by 6 bases; junction bases not matched to a gene: 12. The CDR3 bases are TGCAGTGCTAGTCCGAGCGGGGACGAGATCGATACGCAGTATTTT. It codes for CSASPSGDEIDTQYF.

The table lists this clonotype with a few counts. The chain uses TRBV7-2 and TRBJ2-6, with D uncertain. This CDR3 region has 13 residues. With 4 bases removed from V and 5 bases from J, the gap between germline ends came to 6 bases. Germline values: CDR1 SGHTA, CDR2 FQGNSA. CDR3 residues: CASSSYRANVLTF. The CDR3 coding sequence is TGTGCCAGCAGCTCCTACCGGGCCAACGTCCTGACTTTC.

This clonotype came up many times. The chain joins TRBV20-1 to TRBJ1-1; TRBD1 matches 7 bases. V lost 5 bases and J lost 0; bases outside the gene matches: 9. This CDR3 contains 15 residues. Germline-derived CDR1 and CDR2 are DFQATT and SNEGSKA (reference sequence). DNA of the CDR3: TGCAGTGCTTTTTCGGACAGGTTCATGAACACTGAAGCTTTCTTT. Translated: CSAFSDRFMNTEAFF.

The chain recombines TRBV12-3 or TRBV12-4 with TRBJ2-1, with D uncertain. The CDR3 has 12 amino acids. V was trimmed by 1 base and J by 7 bases, leaving 5 bases between them. For the CDR3, the DNA is TGTGCCAGCAGTTTAGGGAAGAATGAGCAGTTCTTC. Encoded protein: CASSLGKNEQFF.

This clonotype appeared a few times. The chain employs TRBV13 and TRBJ1-2, with 12 nucleotides matching TRBD1. Germline V gene data show CDR1 as PRHDT and CDR2 as FYEKMQ (reference sequence). V lost 5 bases, J lost 4 bases, and 5 bases stayed unmatched. The length of the CDR3 is 15 residues. CDR3 DNA: TGTGCCAGCAGCCTCGGGACAGGGGGCGGCTATGGCTACACCTTC. This codes for CASSLGTGGGYGYTF.

This clonotype was picked up many times. V and J are TRBV20-1 and TRBJ1-1; D gene uncertain. The CDR3 is 12 residues long. CDR1 and CDR2 from the germline V gene are DFQATT and SNEGSKA (reference sequence). With 6 bases removed from V and 4 bases from J, the gap between germline ends came to 12 bases. In DNA form, the CDR3 reads TGCAGTGCGGTGCTGGACGGCACTGAAGCTTTCTTT. This translates into CSAVLDGTEAFF.

The J gene is TRBJ2-1, the V gene TRBV3-1; perhaps TRBD2 as D (7 bases). CDR1 is LGHDT, CDR2 YNNKEL, per germline (reference sequence). V dropped 3 bases and J dropped 2 bases, with 14 bases sitting between them. This CDR3 region has 16 residues. The CDR3 region is CASSHMGGQPYNEQFF. CDR3 nucleotide sequence: TGTGCCAGCAGCCATATGGGGGGGCAGCCCTACAATGAGCAGTTCTTC.

This clonotype appeared many times. CDR3 protein: CASSANRGQSSYNEQFF. Written as DNA, the CDR3 is TGTGCCAGCAGCGCAAACAGGGGGCAGAGCTCCTACAATGAGCAGTTCTTC. This chain links TRBV11-3 with TRBJ2-1; 9 positions agree with TRBD1. CDR3 length: 17 residues. Looked up from germline, CDR1 is SGHNT and CDR2 is YENEEA. V gave up 5 bases and J gave up 0 bases; unmatched junction bases: 8.

The table lists this clonotype with many counts. The chain has TRBV5-1 and TRBJ2-7; unclear D gene. The CDR3 spans 11 residues. Germline V gives CDR1 SGHRS, CDR2 YFSETQ. Deletions cut 4 bases from V and 6 bases from J, with 8 bases between. As DNA, the CDR3 is TGCGCCAGCAGCGTCAATTTCGAGCAGTACTTC. Protein sequence: CASSVNFEQYF.

This clonotype has a count of ten or more. This chain joins TRBV5-1 and TRBJ2-4; TRBD2 matches at 10 bases. Trimming took 3 bases from V and 7 from J; bases not matched to a gene: 4. CDR3 length: 14 amino acids. Looked up from germline, CDR1 is SGHRS and CDR2 is YFSETQ. The CDR3 DNA reads TGCGCCAGCAGCTCGTTACTAGCGGGGAACATTCAGTACTTC. Protein sequence: CASSSLLAGNIQYF.

The chain is built from TRBV9 and TRBJ2-2; D unclear. V was clipped by 2 bases and J by 4 bases, with 12 bases between them. The length of the CDR3 is 15 residues. The germline gives CDR1 SGDLS, CDR2 YYNGEE. The chain's CDR3 is CASSVKVVGTGELFF. The CDR3 DNA sequence: TGTGCCAGCAGCGTTAAGGTGGTCGGCACCGGGGAGCTGTTTTTT.

This clonotype was counted between two and nine times. The rearrangement joins TRBV7-9 to TRBJ1-1; D may be TRBD1 (5 bases). Per germline, CDR1 SEHNR and CDR2 FQNEAQ (reference sequence). Between the trimmed V and J ends, which lost 8 bases and 0 bases, there was a span of 19 bases. This CDR3 has 16 residues. CDR3 in amino acids: CASAAARAVLNTEAFF. The DNA for the CDR3 is TGTGCCAGCGCCGCGGCCAGGGCGGTCTTGAACACTGAAGCTTTCTTT.

The table lists this clonotype with many counts. The V gene is TRBV6-2 or TRBV6-3, the J gene TRBJ2-3; D not certain. The CDR3 is made up of 15 amino acids. The germline gives CDR1 MNHEY, CDR2 SVGEGT. V dropped 4 bases and J dropped 0 bases, with 11 bases sitting between them. Here the CDR3 reads CASSSHSDSTDTQYF. CDR3 in DNA: TGTGCCAGCAGTTCTCATTCGGACAGCACAGATACGCAGTATTTT.

V is TRBV7-9 and J is TRBJ1-2; D unclear. The length of the CDR3 is 13 residues. Germline V gene data show CDR1 as SEHNR and CDR2 as FQNEAQ (reference sequence). V dropped 0 bases and J dropped 8 bases, with 10 bases sitting between them. This CDR3 is CASSLAGSRGYTF. Here the CDR3 DNA reads TGTGCCAGCAGCTTAGCAGGGTCACGAGGCTACACCTTC.

There are a few counts of this clonotype. The rearrangement links TRBV7-3 to TRBJ2-2; perhaps TRBD1 as D (5 bases). Trimming took 3 bases from V and 4 from J, leaving 12 bases between them. Per the germline V gene, CDR1 is SGHTA and CDR2 is FQGTGA. This CDR3 region has 15 residues. CDR3 region: CASSFGFGATGELFF. CDR3 nucleotide sequence: TGTGCCAGCAGCTTCGGGTTTGGGGCCACCGGGGAGCTGTTTTTT. Full variable domain (outside the CDR3, taken from reference TRBV7-3 and TRBJ2-2): GAGVSQTPSNKVTEKGKYVELRCDPISGHTALYWYRQSLGQGPEFLIYFQGTGAADDSGLPNDRFFAVRPEGSVSTLKIQRTERGDSAVYLCASSFGFGATGELFFGEGSRLTVL.

As DNA, the CDR3 is TGTGCCACCAGCAGAGATCTTTTCACGCCTGAAGCTTTCTTT. It is translated as CATSRDLFTPEAFF. J is TRBJ1-1 and V is TRBV15; D ambiguous. The CDR3 contains 14 residues. V was trimmed by 0 bases and J by 6 bases, leaving 11 bases between them. Germline V gene data show CDR1 as LNHNV and CDR2 as YYDKDF (reference sequence).

The chain uses TRBV7-3 and TRBJ2-3; 7 nucleotides line up with TRBD2. The CDR3 extends over 16 amino acids. Unmatched junction bases numbered 6, after V lost 3 bases and J lost 0 bases. Germline CDR1 is SGHTA and CDR2 is FQGTGA. In nucleotides, the CDR3 is TGTGCCAGCAGCTTCCTCGGCGGGGGAAGCACAGATACGCAGTATTTT. Translation: CASSFLGGGSTDTQYF.

This chain joins TRBV19 and TRBJ2-1; D remains ambiguous. Trimming took off 4 bases at V and 2 bases at J, with 6 bases between the two ends. The CDR3 length is 13 residues. CDR1 LNHDA and CDR2 SQIVND come from the germline V gene (reference sequence). CDR3 sequence reads: CASSTRTYNEQFF. The CDR3 region has the DNA TGTGCCAGTAGTACTAGGACCTACAATGAGCAGTTCTTC. The whole variable domain, remainder taken from reference TRBV19 and TRBJ2-1, is DGGITQSPKYLFRKEGQNVTLSCEQNLNHDAMYWYRQDPGQGLRLIYYSQIVNDFQKGDIAEGYSVSREKKESFPLTVTSAQKNPTAFYLCASSTRTYNEQFFGPGTRLTVL.

This clonotype was found a few times. The rearrangement links TRBV4-3 to TRBJ2-2; D possibly matches TRBD1 or TRBD2 (5 bases each). CDR3 length: 17 amino acids. Trimming pared 0 bases from V and 3 bases from J, leaving 14 bases between. CDR1 is LGHNA, CDR2 YSLEER, per germline. The CDR3 nucleotides are TGCGCCAGCAGCCAAGAATGGGTTGGGGGAGACACCGGGGAGCTGTTTTTT. Amino acid sequence: CASSQEWVGGDTGELFF.

This clonotype has ten or more counts. The chain employs TRBV5-1 and TRBJ2-3; D tentatively reads TRBD1 or TRBD2 (6 bases each). This CDR3 region has 15 residues. The germline gives CDR1 SGHRS, CDR2 YFSETQ. V dropped 0 bases and J dropped 1 base, with 9 bases sitting between them. The CDR3: CASSLEGGRTDTQYF. As DNA, the CDR3 is TGCGCCAGCAGCTTGGAGGGGGGCCGCACAGATACGCAGTATTTT.

In this sample, this clonotype turned up many times. An end of the junction does not agree with germline; a read error may underlie this. The rearrangement uses TRBV9 and TRBJ2-2; TRBD1 matches at 9 bases. CDR1 SGDLS and CDR2 YYNGEE come from the germline V gene. The CDR3 runs 16 residues. DNA for the CDR3: TGTGCCAGAAGCGTAGGGGACAGGGCGGTGACCGGGGAGCTGTTTTTT. Encoded protein: CARSVGDRAVTGELFF.

There are a few counts of this clonotype. The chain uses TRBV4-1 and TRBJ1-1, with D possibly being TRBD1 (5 bases). The V end lost 1 base, the J end lost 1 base, and 7 bases lay between the germline ends. Germline V CDR1 and CDR2: MGHRA, YSYEKL. The CDR3 runs to 14 residues. Here the CDR3 reads CASSQAGTNTEAFF. The CDR3 nucleotides read TGCGCCAGCAGCCAAGCGGGGACGAACACTGAAGCTTTCTTT.

This clonotype was detected a few times. This chain uses TRBV6-5 with TRBJ1-6, with D possibly matching TRBD1 (5 bases). The germline V and J ends were trimmed by 5 bases and 13 bases, with 21 bases remaining between them. Germline CDR1 reads MNHEY; CDR2 reads SVGAGI. CDR3 length: 15 amino acids. CDR3 in DNA: TGTGCCAGCAGTGCACTGACAGCTCCTCTTACGCCCCTCCACTTT. The encoded protein is CASSALTAPLTPLHF.

Many counts were recorded for this clonotype. The chain uses TRBV20-1 and TRBJ1-1; D gene uncertain. The germline CDR1 and CDR2 sequences are DFQATT and SNEGSKA (reference sequence). V gave up 3 bases and J gave up 1 base, with 9 bases separating them. CDR3 length equals 13 residues. The CDR3 coding sequence is TGCAGTGCTAGTATCTACGGGAACACTGAAGCTTTCTTT. Its translation is CSASIYGNTEAFF.

This rearrangement joins TRBV3-1 to TRBJ1-2; tentatively, D is TRBD1 (5 bases). CDR1 is LGHDT, CDR2 YNNKEL, per germline (reference sequence). This CDR3 contains 15 residues. V lost 0 bases and J lost 7, with 15 bases in between. The CDR3 spells CASSQDIGTVVGYTF. The CDR3 nucleotides read TGTGCCAGCAGCCAAGATATCGGGACGGTAGTTGGCTACACCTTC.

V usage is TRBV6-1 and J usage is TRBJ2-2, with D maybe TRBD1 (6 bases). The germline gives CDR1 MNHNS, CDR2 SASEGT. The CDR3 loop spans 13 amino acids. V gave up 6 bases and J gave up 5 bases, with 10 bases separating them. The CDR3 nucleotides read TGTGCCAGCAGGGTCAGGGGAACCGGGGAGCTGTTTTTT. Its protein is CASRVRGTGELFF.